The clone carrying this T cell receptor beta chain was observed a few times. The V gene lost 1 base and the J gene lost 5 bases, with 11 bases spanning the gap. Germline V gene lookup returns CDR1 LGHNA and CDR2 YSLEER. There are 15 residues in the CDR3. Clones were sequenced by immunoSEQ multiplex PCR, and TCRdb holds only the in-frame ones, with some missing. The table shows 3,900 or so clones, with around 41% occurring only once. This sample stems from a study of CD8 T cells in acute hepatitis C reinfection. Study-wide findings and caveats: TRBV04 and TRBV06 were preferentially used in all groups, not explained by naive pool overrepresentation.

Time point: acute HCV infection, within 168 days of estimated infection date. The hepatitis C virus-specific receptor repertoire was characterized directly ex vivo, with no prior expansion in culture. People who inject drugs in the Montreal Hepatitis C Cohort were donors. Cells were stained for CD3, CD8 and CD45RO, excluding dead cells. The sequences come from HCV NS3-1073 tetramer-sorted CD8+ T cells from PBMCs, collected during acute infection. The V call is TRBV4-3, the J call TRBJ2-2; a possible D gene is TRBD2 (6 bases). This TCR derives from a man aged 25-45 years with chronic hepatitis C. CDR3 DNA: TGCGCCAGCAGCCAAGGGTGGGGGGATACCGGGGAGCTGTTTTTT. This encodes CASSQGWGDTGELFF.